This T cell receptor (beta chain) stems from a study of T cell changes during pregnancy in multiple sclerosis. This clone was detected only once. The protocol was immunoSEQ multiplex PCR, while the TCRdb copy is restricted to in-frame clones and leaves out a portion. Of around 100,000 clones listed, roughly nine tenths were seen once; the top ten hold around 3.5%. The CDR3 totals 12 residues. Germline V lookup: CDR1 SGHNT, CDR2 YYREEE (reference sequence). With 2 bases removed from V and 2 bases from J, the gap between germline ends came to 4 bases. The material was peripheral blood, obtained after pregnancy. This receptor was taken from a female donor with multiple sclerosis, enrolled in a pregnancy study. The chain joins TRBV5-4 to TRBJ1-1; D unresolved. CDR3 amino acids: CASSFLNTEAFF. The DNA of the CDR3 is TGTGCCAGCAGCTTTCTTAACACTGAAGCTTTCTTT.